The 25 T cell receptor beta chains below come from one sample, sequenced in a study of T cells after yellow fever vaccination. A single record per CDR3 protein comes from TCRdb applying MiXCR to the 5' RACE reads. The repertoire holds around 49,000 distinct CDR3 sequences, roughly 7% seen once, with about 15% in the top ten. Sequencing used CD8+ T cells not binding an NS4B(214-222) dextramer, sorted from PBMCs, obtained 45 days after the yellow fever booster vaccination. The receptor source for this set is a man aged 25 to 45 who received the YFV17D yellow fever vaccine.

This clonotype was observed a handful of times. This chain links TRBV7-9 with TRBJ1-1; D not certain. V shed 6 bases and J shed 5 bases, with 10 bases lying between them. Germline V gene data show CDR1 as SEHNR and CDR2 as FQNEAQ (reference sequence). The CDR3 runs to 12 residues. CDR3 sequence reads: CASSYTLTEAFF. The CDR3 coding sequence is TGTGCCAGCAGTTACACACTGACTGAAGCTTTCTTT. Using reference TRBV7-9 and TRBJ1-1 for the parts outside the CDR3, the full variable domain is DTGVSQNPRHKITKRGQNVTFRCDPISEHNRLYWYRQTLGQGPEFLTYFQNEAQLEKSRLLSDRFSAERPKGSFSTLEIQRTEQGDSAMYLCASSYTLTEAFFGQGTRLTVV.

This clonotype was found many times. The CDR3: CASSIRTGYSYNEQFF. As DNA, the CDR3 is TGTGCCAGCAGCATCAGGACAGGTTACTCCTACAATGAGCAGTTCTTC. The chain employs TRBV7-6 and TRBJ2-1, with TRBD1 identical over 7 bases. CDR3 length: 16 amino acids. Germline V CDR1 and CDR2: SGHVS, FNYEAQ. With V trimmed by 5 bases and J by 0 bases, 7 bases remained unmatched.

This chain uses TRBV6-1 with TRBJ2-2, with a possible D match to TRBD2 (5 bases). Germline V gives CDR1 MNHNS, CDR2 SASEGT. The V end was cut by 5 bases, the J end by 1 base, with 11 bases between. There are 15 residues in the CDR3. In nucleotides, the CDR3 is TGTGCCAGCAGTCCCTCCGGGGTGAACACCGGGGAGCTGTTTTTT. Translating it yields CASSPSGVNTGELFF.

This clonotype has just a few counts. CDR3 sequence: CASSLRGFGYNEQFF. The CDR3 DNA sequence: TGTGCCAGCAGTTTAAGAGGGTTCGGGTACAATGAGCAGTTCTTC. J is TRBJ2-1 and V is TRBV12-3 or TRBV12-4, with TRBD2 as a possible D gene (5 bases). This CDR3 comprises 15 residues. The V gene lost 2 bases and the J gene lost 4 bases, with 12 bases spanning the gap.

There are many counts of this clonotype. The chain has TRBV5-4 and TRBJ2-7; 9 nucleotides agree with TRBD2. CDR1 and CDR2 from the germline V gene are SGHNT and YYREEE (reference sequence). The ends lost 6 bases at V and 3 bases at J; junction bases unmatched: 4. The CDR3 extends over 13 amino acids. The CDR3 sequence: CASTISGSYEQYF. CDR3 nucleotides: TGTGCCAGCACCATTAGCGGGAGCTACGAGCAGTACTTC.

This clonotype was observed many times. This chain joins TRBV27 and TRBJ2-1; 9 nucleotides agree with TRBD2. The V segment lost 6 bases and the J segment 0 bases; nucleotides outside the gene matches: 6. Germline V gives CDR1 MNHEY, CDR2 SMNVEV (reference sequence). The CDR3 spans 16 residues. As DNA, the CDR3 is TGTGCCAGCAGCCTCACTAGCGGGCCCTCCTACAATGAGCAGTTCTTC. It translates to CASSLTSGPSYNEQFF.

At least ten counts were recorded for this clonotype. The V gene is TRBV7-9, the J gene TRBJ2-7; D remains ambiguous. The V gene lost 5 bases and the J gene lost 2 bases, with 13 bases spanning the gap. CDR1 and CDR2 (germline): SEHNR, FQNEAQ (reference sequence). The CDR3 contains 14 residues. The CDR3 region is CASSLRSGPYEQYF. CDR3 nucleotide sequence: TGTGCCAGCAGCCTCAGGAGTGGACCCTACGAGCAGTACTTC.

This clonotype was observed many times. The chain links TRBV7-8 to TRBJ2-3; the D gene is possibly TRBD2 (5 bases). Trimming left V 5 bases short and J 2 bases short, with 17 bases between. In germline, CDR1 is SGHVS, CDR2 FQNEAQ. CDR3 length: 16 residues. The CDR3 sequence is CASSTLTTPSTDTQYF. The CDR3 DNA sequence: TGTGCCAGCAGCACATTGACTACCCCATCCACAGATACGCAGTATTTT.

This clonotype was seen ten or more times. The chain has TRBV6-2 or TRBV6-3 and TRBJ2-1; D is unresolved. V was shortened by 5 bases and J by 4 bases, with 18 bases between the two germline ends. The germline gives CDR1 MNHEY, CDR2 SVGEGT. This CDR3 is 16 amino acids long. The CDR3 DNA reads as TGTGCCAGCAGTACCGAGCTAGTGGGGATTTACAATGAGCAGTTCTTC. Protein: CASSTELVGIYNEQFF.

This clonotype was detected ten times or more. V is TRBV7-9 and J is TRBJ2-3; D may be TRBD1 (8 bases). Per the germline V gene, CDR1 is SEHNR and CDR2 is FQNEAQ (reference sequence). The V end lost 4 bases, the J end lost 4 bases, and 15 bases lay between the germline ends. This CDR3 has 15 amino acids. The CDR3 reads CASSSTGGDADTQYF. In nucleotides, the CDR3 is TGTGCCAGCAGCTCCACAGGGGGGGATGCAGATACGCAGTATTTT.

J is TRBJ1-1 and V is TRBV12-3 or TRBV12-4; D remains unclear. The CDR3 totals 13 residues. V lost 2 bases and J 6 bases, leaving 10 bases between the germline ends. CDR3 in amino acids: CASSLKSFPEAFF. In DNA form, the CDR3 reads TGTGCCAGCAGTTTAAAAAGTTTCCCTGAAGCTTTCTTT.

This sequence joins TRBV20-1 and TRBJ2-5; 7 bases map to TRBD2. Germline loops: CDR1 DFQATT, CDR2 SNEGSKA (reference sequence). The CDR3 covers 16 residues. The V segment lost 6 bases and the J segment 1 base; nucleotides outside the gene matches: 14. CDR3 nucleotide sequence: TGCAGTGCCAGGAATTGCCTAGCGGTTGTCCAAGAGACCCAGTACTTC. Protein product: CSARNCLAVVQETQYF.

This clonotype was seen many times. CDR3 DNA sequence: TGCAGTGCTAGGGGAGGGACTATTTACAATGAGCAGTTCTTC. Translated: CSARGGTIYNEQFF. This rearrangement joins TRBV20-1 to TRBJ2-1; 7 nucleotides agree with TRBD2. J was trimmed by 4 bases and V by 3 bases; bases with no gene match: 6. The germline gives CDR1 DFQATT, CDR2 SNEGSKA (reference sequence). The CDR3 has 14 amino acids.

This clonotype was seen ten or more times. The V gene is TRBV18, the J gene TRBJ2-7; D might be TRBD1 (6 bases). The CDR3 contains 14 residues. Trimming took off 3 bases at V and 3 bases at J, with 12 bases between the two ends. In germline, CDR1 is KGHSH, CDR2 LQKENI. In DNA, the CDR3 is TGTGCCAGCTCACCCCGGGACAATATCTACGAGCAGTACTTC. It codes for CASSPRDNIYEQYF.

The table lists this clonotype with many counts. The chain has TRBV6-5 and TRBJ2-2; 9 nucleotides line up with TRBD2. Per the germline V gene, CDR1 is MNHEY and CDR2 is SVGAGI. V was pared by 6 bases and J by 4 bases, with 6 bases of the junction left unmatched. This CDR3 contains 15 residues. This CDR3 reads CASRRLAVATGELFF. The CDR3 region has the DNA TGTGCCAGCAGACGACTAGCGGTAGCCACCGGGGAGCTGTTTTTT.

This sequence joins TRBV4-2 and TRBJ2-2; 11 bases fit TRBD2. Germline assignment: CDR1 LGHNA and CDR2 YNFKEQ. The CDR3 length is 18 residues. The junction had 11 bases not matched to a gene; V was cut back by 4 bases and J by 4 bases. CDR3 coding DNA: TGTGCCAGCAGCCGAAACCCAATAGCGGGAGGGCCCACCGGGGAGCTGTTTTTT. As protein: CASSRNPIAGGPTGELFF.

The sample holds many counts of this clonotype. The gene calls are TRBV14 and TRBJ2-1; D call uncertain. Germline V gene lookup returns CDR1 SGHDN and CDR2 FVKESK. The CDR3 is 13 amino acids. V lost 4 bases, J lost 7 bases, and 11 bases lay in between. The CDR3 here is CASSPSEWNEQFF. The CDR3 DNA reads TGTGCCAGCAGCCCATCAGAATGGAATGAGCAGTTCTTC.

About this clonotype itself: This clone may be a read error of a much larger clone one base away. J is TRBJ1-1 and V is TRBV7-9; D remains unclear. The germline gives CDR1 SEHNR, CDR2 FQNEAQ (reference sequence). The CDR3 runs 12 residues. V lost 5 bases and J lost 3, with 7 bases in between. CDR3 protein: CASSPGYTEAFF. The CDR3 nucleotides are TGTGCCAGCAGCCCGGGCTACACTGAAGCTTTCTTT.

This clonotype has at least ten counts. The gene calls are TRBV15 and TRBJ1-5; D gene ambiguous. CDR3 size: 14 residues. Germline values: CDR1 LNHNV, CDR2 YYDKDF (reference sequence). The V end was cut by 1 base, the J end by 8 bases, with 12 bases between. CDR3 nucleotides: TGTGCCACCAGCAGAGTACGAGGCGGAGAGCCCCAGCATTTT. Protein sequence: CATSRVRGGEPQHF.

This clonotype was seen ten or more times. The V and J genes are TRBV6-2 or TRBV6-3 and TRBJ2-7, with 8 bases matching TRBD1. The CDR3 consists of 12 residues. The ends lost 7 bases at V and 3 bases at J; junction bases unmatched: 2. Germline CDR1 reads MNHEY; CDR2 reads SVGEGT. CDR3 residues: CASNDRGYEQYF. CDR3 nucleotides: TGTGCCAGCAACGACAGGGGCTACGAGCAGTACTTC.

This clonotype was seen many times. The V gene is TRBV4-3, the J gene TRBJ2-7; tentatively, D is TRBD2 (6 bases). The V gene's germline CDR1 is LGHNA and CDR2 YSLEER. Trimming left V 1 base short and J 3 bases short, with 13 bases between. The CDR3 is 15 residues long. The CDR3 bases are TGCGCCAGCAGCCAAGGGGCACGGGGAGGCTACGAGCAGTACTTC. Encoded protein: CASSQGARGGYEQYF.

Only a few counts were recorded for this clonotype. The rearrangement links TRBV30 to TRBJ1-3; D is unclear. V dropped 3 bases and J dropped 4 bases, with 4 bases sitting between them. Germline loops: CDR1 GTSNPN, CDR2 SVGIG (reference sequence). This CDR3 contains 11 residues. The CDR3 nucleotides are TGTGCCTGGAGCGACGGAAACACCATATATTTT. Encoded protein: CAWSDGNTIYF.

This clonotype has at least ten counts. CDR3: CAISEQGALRYEQYF. The CDR3 coding sequence is TGTGCCATCAGTGAACAGGGGGCGCTCCGTTACGAGCAGTACTTC. The rearrangement joins TRBV10-3 to TRBJ2-7, with 9 bases that match TRBD1. The CDR3 extends over 15 amino acids. V lost 3 bases, J lost 4 bases, and 7 bases stayed unmatched. Germline CDR1 and CDR2: ENHRY and SYGVKD.

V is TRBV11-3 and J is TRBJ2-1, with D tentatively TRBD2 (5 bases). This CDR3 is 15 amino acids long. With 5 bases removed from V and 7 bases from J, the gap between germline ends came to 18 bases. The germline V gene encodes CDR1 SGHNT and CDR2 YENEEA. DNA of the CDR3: TGTGCCAGCAGCCCCACCCGCGGGCGCTGGAATGAGCAGTTCTTC. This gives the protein CASSPTRGRWNEQFF.

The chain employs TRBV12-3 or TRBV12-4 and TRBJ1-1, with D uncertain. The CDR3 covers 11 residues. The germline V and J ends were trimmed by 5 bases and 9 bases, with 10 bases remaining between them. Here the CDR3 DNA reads TGTGCCAGCAGTAAATTGGTTAAAGCTTTCTTT. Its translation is CASSKLVKAFF.